The 5 T cell receptor beta chains presented below share a single source sample, sequenced in a study of beta chain features in type 1 diabetes. Antigen specificity for these receptors is unknown. The authors reverse transcribed all of the isolated RNA, so sequencing captured expressed TCRB transcripts. Sequenced by immunoSEQ multiplex PCR; TCRdb stores in-frame clones only, minus some. The table has 300,000 to 350,000 clones, around 9.7% seen once. Study-level results: In all four CD4+ subsets, TCRB CDR3 length was significantly, moderately reduced in type 1 diabetes.

What was sequenced was central memory CD4+ T cells from blood. These receptors came from a man aged 25 to 40 with type 1 diabetes.

On this clone itself: The same CDR3 can be traced to other DNA sequences in this sample. The chain recombines TRBV7-2 with TRBJ2-3; 7 bases match TRBD2. Germline V gene lookup returns CDR1 SGHTA and CDR2 FQGNSA. The CDR3 loop spans 15 amino acids. V lost 2 bases and J lost 1; bases outside the gene matches: 3. CDR3 nucleotide sequence: TGTGCCAGCAGCTTAATTGCGGGGGGCACAGATACGCAGTATTTT. It translates to CASSLIAGGTDTQYF.

This clone has a handful of counts. The chain has TRBV7-9 and TRBJ2-2; D is perhaps TRBD2 (5 bases). Germline V gene lookup returns CDR1 SEHNR and CDR2 FQNEAQ (reference sequence). This CDR3 spans 13 amino acids. The V and J ends lost 2 bases and 5 bases respectively, with 6 bases between them. This chain's CDR3 is CASSLRETGELFF. The CDR3 region has the DNA TGTGCCAGCAGCTTACGGGAAACCGGGGAGCTGTTTTTT.

The chain combines TRBV6-6 with TRBJ2-1; TRBD1 is a possible D gene (7 bases). This CDR3 spans 16 amino acids. Germline V gene sequence: CDR1 MNHNY, CDR2 SVGAGI (reference sequence). Trimming left V 5 bases short and J 1 base short, with 15 bases between. The CDR3 protein is CASSNRAGGSYNEQFF. For the CDR3, the DNA is TGTGCCAGCAGTAATCGGGCAGGGGGGTCCTACAATGAGCAGTTCTTC.

A few counts support this clone. The sample has other DNA sequences that encode this CDR3 too. The V call is TRBV9, the J call TRBJ2-2; weak D call: TRBD2 (5 bases). The germline V and J ends were trimmed by 3 bases and 5 bases, with 8 bases remaining between them. CDR1 and CDR2 (germline): SGDLS, YYNGEE. The CDR3 sequence is 13 residues long. CDR3 loop: CASSARGTGELFF. CDR3 sequence (DNA): TGTGCCAGCAGCGCACGGGGTACCGGGGAGCTGTTTTTT.

This clone was seen a few times. This chain connects TRBV6-5 to TRBJ1-2; tentative D call: TRBD1 (5 bases). Trimming cost V 5 bases and J 8 bases, with 15 bases left between them. CDR3 length: 13 residues. CDR1 is MNHEY and CDR2 is SVGAGI in the germline V gene. DNA for the CDR3: TGTGCCAGCAGTATCGAAGTGGGGGACGGCTACACCTTC. This codes for CASSIEVGDGYTF.